This TCR beta chain stems from a study of response to subunit inactivated influenza vaccine. The study, taken as a whole, reports: The authors offered the suggestion that each seasonal influenza vaccination recruits few new T cells.

With regard to this clonotype: Its antigen is as yet unknown.

Losses at the gene ends were 3 bases for V and 4 bases for J; bases not matched to a gene: 8. The CDR3 runs 16 residues. Looked up from germline, CDR1 is SGHRS and CDR2 is YFSETQ. MiXCR was run by TCRdb on the RT-PCR reads, yielding one entry per CDR3 protein. The table lists about 700,000 distinct CDR3 sequences, 14% of them singletons. Sequences were derived from PBMCs from blood, sampled approximately 15 days before vaccination. The receptor comes from a man aged 45 to 65 who received an inactivated influenza vaccine. This chain links TRBV5-1 with TRBJ2-3, with 10 nucleotides matching TRBD1. CDR3 loop: CASSSPTGGKPDTQYF. The CDR3 DNA reads as TGCGCCAGCAGCTCCCCGACAGGGGGCAAGCCAGATACGCAGTATTTT. The entire variable domain, with the rest obtained from reference TRBV5-1 and TRBJ2-3, is as follows: KAGVTQTPRYLIKTRGQQVTLSCSPISGHRSVSWYQQTPGQGLQFLFEYFSETQRNKGNFPGRFSGRQFSNSRSEMNVSTLELGDSALYLCASSSPTGGKPDTQYFGPGTRLTVL.